The present TCR beta chain was sequenced within a study of T-cell memory formation after mild COVID-19. The ends were cut back, 2 bases at V and 2 bases at J, with 14 bases in the middle. The CDR3 sequence is 15 residues long. Germline V CDR1 and CDR2: SGDLS, YYNGEE. cDNA libraries for TCR alpha and TCR beta, carrying sample barcodes and UMIs, came from 5'RACE with constant-segment primers. TCRdb used MiXCR to reprocess the 5' RACE reads, holding one entry per CDR3 protein. The profile shows over 450,000 distinct CDR3 sequences, roughly 21% of them singletons. The chain joins TRBV9 to TRBJ2-7; D may correspond to TRBD1 or TRBD2 (5 bases each). This receptor was obtained from an adult woman who had mild COVID-19 (a few samples of this study predate the infection). Cell type and time point are not known. Sample: PBMCs or a T cell subset sorted from them (not recorded which). This CDR3 reads CASSVGDGDTYEQYF. Written as DNA, the CDR3 is TGTGCCAGCAGCGTTGGGGACGGGGATACCTACGAGCAGTACTTC. The whole variable domain, remainder taken from reference TRBV9 and TRBJ2-7, is DSGVTQTPKHLITATGQRVTLRCSPRSGDLSVYWYQQSLDQGLQFLIQYYNGEERAKGNILERFSAQQFPDLHSELNLSSLELGDSALYFCASSVGDGDTYEQYFGPGTRLTVT.